This T cell receptor beta chain was profiled in a study of T cell changes during pregnancy in multiple sclerosis (dated by TCRdb to the late 2010s). In the study overall: Changes in the T cell repertoire over the course of pregnancy were examined in this study in women with multiple sclerosis.

There are 15 amino acids in the CDR3, from cysteine to phenylalanine inclusive. The retained sequence is limited to the CDR3, 45 bases, with the frame set at the first base. Sequences LNHDA (CDR1) and SQIVND (CDR2) are obtained from the germline V gene (reference sequence). Here V drops 6 bases and J drops 1 base, and the junction holds 2 bases not matched to any gene. The library was made by the immunoSEQ multiplex PCR assay. TCRdb holds this immuneACCESS table with in-frame rearrangements only. Some clones are missing; in checked studies, unresolved V genes explain under half, and the rest has no known cause. This sample lists 70,000 to 90,000 clones; over 80% were detected once. The ten most abundant clones make up roughly 1% of the sample. About this clone: The specificity of this receptor is unknown. Base quality data are lacking; no much larger clone is found one base away.

Sample: peripheral blood, taken in the first trimester of pregnancy. The chain is encoded by TRBV19 joined to TRBJ2-2; 10 of the junction bases match TRBD1. The sequence derives from a female donor with multiple sclerosis, enrolled in a pregnancy study. The nucleotide sequence is TGTGCCAGTAGGACAGGGGGCCAGAACACCGGGGAGCTGTTTTTT. Its amino acids are CASRTGGQNTGELFF.